Below are 10 T cell receptor beta chains sequenced from a single sample in a study of blood T cell repertoires in COVID-19. Here immunoSEQ multiplex PCR was the method, and the copy in TCRdb shows in-frame clones only, minus some. The sample has around 60,000 clones, over 75% seen once. Input material: peripheral blood. All receptors derive from a woman in her sixties or seventies with active COVID-19.

The chain couples TRBV3-1 (or the pseudogene TRBV3-2) to TRBJ2-2; 11 nucleotides align to TRBD1. The V gene's germline CDR1 is LGHDT and CDR2 YNNKEL (reference sequence). The junction had 6 bases not matched to a gene; V was cut back by 4 bases and J by 5 bases. The CDR3 is made up of 16 amino acids. The CDR3: CASSLGQGARTGELFF. The CDR3 nucleotides are TGTGCCAGCAGCCTTGGACAGGGGGCGCGGACCGGGGAGCTGTTTTTT.

The genes are TRBV5-1 and TRBJ1-1; a possible D gene is TRBD1 (6 bases). Germline V gene data show CDR1 as SGHRS and CDR2 as YFSETQ. V lost 0 bases, J lost 6 bases, and 15 bases lay in between. CDR3 size: 15 residues. The CDR3 DNA follows: TGCGCCAGCAGCTTGGATGGGACACCCTTAGCTGAAGCTTTCTTT. This sequence encodes CASSLDGTPLAEAFF.

The V call is TRBV7-3, the J call TRBJ2-5, with no clear D. V was cut by 5 bases and J by 4 bases, with 14 bases left in between. CDR3 length: 14 residues. Germline lookup yields CDR1 SGHTA and CDR2 FQGTGA. This chain's CDR3 is CASSLSGSPETQYF. The CDR3 region has the DNA TGTGCCAGCAGCCTTTCGGGTTCCCCAGAGACCCAGTACTTC.

The chain employs TRBV5-4 and TRBJ1-3; D possibly corresponds to TRBD1 (5 bases). The CDR3 has 14 residues. Germline V gives CDR1 SGHNT, CDR2 YYREEE (reference sequence). Between the trimmed V and J ends, which lost 3 bases and 5 bases, there was a span of 12 bases. As DNA, the CDR3 is TGTGCCAGCAGCTCCCGGGGGTTTCGAAACACCATATATTTT. Translated, it gives CASSSRGFRNTIYF.

The rearrangement uses TRBV7-8 and TRBJ1-5; maybe TRBD1 (5 bases). Germline V gene lookup returns CDR1 SGHVS and CDR2 FQNEAQ. V was trimmed by 3 bases and J by 4 bases, leaving 10 bases between them. The CDR3 loop spans 14 amino acids. The chain's CDR3 is CASSFAGRNQPQHF. Here the CDR3 DNA reads TGTGCCAGCAGCTTCGCAGGGCGGAATCAGCCCCAGCATTTT.

The rearrangement uses TRBV6-1 and TRBJ2-7, with 7 bases fitting TRBD2. CDR1 and CDR2 from the germline V gene are MNHNS and SASEGT. This CDR3 spans 14 amino acids. V gave up 1 base and J gave up 0 bases; unmatched junction bases: 0. The CDR3 DNA reads as TGTGCCAGCAGTGAAGGCGGGGGCTCCTACGAGCAGTACTTC. Residues: CASSEGGGSYEQYF.

This chain links TRBV7-9 with TRBJ1-1; 9 nucleotides line up with TRBD1. The CDR3 loop spans 13 amino acids. V trimming: 5 bases; J trimming: 7 bases; junction bases outside the gene matches: 5. Per the germline V gene, CDR1 is SEHNR and CDR2 is FQNEAQ (reference sequence). The CDR3 coding sequence is TGTGCCAGCAGCGAACCGGGACAGGGTGAAGCTTTCTTT. Translated: CASSEPGQGEAFF.

J is TRBJ2-5 and V is TRBV7-6; tentative D call: TRBD2 (6 bases). V was trimmed by 2 bases and J by 5 bases, leaving 21 bases between them. CDR1 SGHVS and CDR2 FNYEAQ come from the germline V gene. The length of the CDR3 is 17 residues. The CDR3 loop reads CASSLLVAREVGETQYF. The DNA of the CDR3 is TGTGCCAGCAGCTTACTGGTTGCCAGGGAGGTCGGCGAGACCCAGTACTTC.

The chain uses TRBV3-1 (or the pseudogene TRBV3-2) and TRBJ1-4; D not resolved. Trimming removed 4 bases from V and 6 bases from J, with 9 bases in between. This CDR3 is 13 amino acids long. Germline lookup yields CDR1 LGHDT and CDR2 YNNKEL (reference sequence). The CDR3 nucleotides read TGTGCCAGCAGCCGAGCCGGGGATGAAAAACTGTTTTTT. Translation: CASSRAGDEKLFF.

The rearrangement joins TRBV11-2 to TRBJ2-7; D may be TRBD1 (5 bases). The CDR3 extends over 15 amino acids. V lost 4 bases, J lost 6 bases, and 19 bases lay in between. CDR1 and CDR2 (germline): SGHAT, FQNNGV. Written as DNA, the CDR3 is TGTGCCAGCAGCTCCGTTGGGGCGATCGCAGGCGAGCAGTACTTC. Its translation is CASSSVGAIAGEQYF.